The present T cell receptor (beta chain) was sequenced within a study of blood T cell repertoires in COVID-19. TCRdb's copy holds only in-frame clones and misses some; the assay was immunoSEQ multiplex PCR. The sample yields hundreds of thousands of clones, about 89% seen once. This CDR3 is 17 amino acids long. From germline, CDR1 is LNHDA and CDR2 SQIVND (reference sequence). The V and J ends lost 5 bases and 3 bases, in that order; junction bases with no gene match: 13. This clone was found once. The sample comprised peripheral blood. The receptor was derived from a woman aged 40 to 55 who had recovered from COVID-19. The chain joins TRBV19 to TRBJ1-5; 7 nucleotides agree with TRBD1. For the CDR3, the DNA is TGTGCCAGTAGTCCCATGGGCAAGACAGGGCCCAATCAGCCCCAGCATTTT. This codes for CASSPMGKTGPNQPQHF.